The clone carrying this TCR beta chain came up many times. Its antigen is as yet unknown. The sample comes from a study of identical twins. General study points: Without tracking the same donors, conclusions rested on cross-sectional statistical analysis.

The trim removed 6 bases at V and 4 bases at J, leaving 11 bases unmatched. CDR1 is MNHNS, CDR2 SASEGT, per germline. The CDR3 has 16 residues. TCRdb re-called the 5' RACE reads with MiXCR, one entry per CDR3 protein. Of under 800,000 distinct CDR3 sequences detected, 21% appear once; the ten largest clones hold approximately 4.3%. These same records also appear under a second study, on T cells expressing NK-cell markers. That paper adds: CD3+CD56+NKG2C+, CD3+CD56+NKG2C- and CD3+CD56-NKG2C+ T cells, once sorted, supplied the TCR beta repertoires. Sorting was restricted to alpha-beta TCR T cells by an anti-gamma-delta TCR antibody in several experiments.

Sequences were obtained from PBMCs. This chain joins TRBV6-1 and TRBJ2-1; 8 bases match TRBD2. The receptor was isolated from a woman aged 18-29 years in good health. CDR3 sequence (DNA): TGTGCCAGCAGCCAACAAGCGGGGGACCTTTACAATGAGCAGTTCTTC. Residues: CASSQQAGDLYNEQFF.